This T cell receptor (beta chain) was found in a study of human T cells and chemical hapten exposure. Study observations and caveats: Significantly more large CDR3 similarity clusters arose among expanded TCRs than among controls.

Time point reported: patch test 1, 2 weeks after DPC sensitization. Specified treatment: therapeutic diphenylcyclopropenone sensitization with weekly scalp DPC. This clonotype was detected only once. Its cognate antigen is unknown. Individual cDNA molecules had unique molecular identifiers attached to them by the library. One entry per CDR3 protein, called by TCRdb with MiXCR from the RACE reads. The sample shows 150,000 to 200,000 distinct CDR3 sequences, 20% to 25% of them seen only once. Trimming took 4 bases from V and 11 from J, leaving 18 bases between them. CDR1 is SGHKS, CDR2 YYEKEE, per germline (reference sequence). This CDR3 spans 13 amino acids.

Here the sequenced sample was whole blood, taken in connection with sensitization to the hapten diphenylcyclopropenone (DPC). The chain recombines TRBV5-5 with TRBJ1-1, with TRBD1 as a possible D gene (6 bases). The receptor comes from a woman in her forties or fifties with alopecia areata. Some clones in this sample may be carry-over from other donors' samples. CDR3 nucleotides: TGTGCCAGCAGCGGAACCACAGGGCTCAGGGCTTTCTTT. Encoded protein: CASSGTTGLRAFF.